This T cell receptor beta chain was identified in a study of blood T cell repertoires in COVID-19. In the original workflow: Reference gene primer amplification gave nucleated cell count estimates. Clones were read by immunoSEQ multiplex PCR, and TCRdb kept only the in-frame ones, dropping some. That table furnishes V, J and clone size, whereas the DNA furnished D and trimming. The table shows some 230,000 clones, with roughly 81% occurring only once. This CDR3 is built from 17 residues. V was pared by 1 base and J by 3 bases, with 14 bases of the junction left unmatched. Germline assignment: CDR1 GTSNPN and CDR2 SVGIG (reference sequence).

The specimen was peripheral blood. V usage is TRBV30 and J usage is TRBJ1-2; the match to TRBD1 covers 7 bases. The TCR was taken from a man aged 35 to 55 with acute or convalescent COVID-19. In DNA form, the CDR3 reads TGTGCCTGGAGTGAGGTCTTGACAGGGAAAAGAGACTATGGCTACACCTTC. This codes for CAWSEVLTGKRDYGYTF.